The clone carrying this T cell receptor (beta chain) qualifies as medium-sized. This sample is part of a study of patients and donors after allogeneic stem cell transplantation. TCRdb passed the RT-PCR reads through MiXCR, listing each CDR3 protein once. The table has some 870 distinct CDR3 sequences, under 0.5% seen once; the top ten hold roughly 35%. The sequence was obtained from a human donor who was either an allogeneic HSCT recipient or a stem cell or donor lymphocyte infusion donor (not recorded which). It is not recorded whose cells these are; they may come from a transplant donor. The source material was blood, either unsorted or a sorted T cell fraction (not recorded which).

CDR3 sequence (DNA): TGTGCCACCAGGAGAGACAGACGGGGGGAGCAGTTCTTC. It codes for CATRRDRRGEQFF. V and J are TRBV24-1 and TRBJ2-1, with D possibly TRBD2 on 6 matching bases. Germline V gives CDR1 KGHDR, CDR2 SFDVKD. This CDR3 region has 13 residues. V was trimmed by 7 bases and J by 10 bases, leaving 16 bases between them.